This TCR beta chain was obtained from a study of blood T cell repertoires in COVID-19. Trimming at V came to 0 bases and at J to 3 bases, leaving 3 bases not matched to a gene. In germline, CDR1 is SGHKS, CDR2 YYEKEE (reference sequence). CDR3 size: 15 residues. As originally analysed: From reference gene primer amplification, estimates of nucleated cell counts were derived. The method was immunoSEQ multiplex PCR; TCRdb's version includes in-frame clones alone and lacks a portion of them. Clone size and V and J calls were adopted from that table, with D and trimming inferred from the DNA. The sample shows approximately 350,000 clones, around 89% of them seen only once. Cohort 3 recovery required two negative PCRs, clearance, or symptom resolution.

The chain links TRBV5-5 to TRBJ1-5; 7 positions agree with TRBD1. The sample was PBMCs or T cells enriched from blood (not recorded which). The receptor was isolated from a man younger than 35 who had recovered from COVID-19. CDR3 bases: TGTGCCAGCAGCTTGGGGACAGGATTCAATCAGCCCCAGCATTTT. It is translated as CASSLGTGFNQPQHF.